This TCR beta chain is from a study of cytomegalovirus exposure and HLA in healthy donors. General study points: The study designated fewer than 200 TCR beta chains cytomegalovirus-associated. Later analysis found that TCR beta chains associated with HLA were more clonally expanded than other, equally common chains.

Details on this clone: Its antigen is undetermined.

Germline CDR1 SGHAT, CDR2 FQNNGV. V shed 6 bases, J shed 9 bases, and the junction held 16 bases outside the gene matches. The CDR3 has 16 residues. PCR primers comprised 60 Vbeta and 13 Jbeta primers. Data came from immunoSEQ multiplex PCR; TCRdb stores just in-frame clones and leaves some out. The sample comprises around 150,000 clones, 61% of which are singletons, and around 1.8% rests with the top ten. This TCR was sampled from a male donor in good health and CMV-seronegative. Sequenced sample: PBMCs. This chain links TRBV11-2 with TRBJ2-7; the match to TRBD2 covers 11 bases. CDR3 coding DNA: TGTGCCAGCAGTCCCATGGTGGGTAGCGGGGGGGCCGCGCAGTACTTC. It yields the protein CASSPMVGSGGAAQYF. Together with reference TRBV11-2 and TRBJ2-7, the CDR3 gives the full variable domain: EAGVAQSPRYKIIEKRQSVAFWCNPISGHATLYWYQQILGQGPKLLIQFQNNGVVDDSQLPKDRFSAERLKGVDSTLKIQPAKLEDSAVYLCASSPMVGSGGAAQYFGPGTRLTVT.